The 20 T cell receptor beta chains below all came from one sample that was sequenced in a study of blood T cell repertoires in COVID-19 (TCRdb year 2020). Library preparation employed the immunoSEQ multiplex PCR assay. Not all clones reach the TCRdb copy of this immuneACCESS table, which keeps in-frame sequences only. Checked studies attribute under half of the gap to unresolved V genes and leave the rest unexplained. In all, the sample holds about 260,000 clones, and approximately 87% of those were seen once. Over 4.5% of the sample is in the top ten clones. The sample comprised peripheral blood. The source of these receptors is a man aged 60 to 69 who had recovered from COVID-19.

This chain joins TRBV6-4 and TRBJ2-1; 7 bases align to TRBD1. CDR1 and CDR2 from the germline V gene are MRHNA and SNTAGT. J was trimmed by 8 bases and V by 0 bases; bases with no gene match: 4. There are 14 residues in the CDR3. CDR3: CASSDSGGRDEQFF. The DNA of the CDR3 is TGTGCCAGCAGTGACTCAGGGGGCAGGGATGAGCAGTTCTTC.

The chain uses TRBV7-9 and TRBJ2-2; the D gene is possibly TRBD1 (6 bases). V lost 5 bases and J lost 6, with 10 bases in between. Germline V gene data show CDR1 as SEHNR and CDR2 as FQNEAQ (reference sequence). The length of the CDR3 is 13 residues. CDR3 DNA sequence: TGTGCCAGCAGCGTGAAGGGGGCCGGGGAGCTGTTTTTT. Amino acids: CASSVKGAGELFF.

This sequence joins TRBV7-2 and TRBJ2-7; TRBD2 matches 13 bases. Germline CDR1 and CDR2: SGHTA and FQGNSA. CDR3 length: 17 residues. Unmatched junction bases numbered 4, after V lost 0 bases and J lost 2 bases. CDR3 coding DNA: TGTGCCAGCAGCTTAGCGGGGACTAGCGGGGTTGCCTACGAGCAGTACTTC. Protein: CASSLAGTSGVAYEQYF.

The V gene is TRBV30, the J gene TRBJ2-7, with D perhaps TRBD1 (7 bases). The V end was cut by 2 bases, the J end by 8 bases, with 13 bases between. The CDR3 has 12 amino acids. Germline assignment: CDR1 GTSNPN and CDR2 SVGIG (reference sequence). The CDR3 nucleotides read TGTGCCTGGAGTCCCGGAGGGGGCAAGCAGTACTTC. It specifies CAWSPGGGKQYF.

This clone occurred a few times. The CDR3 reads CAISEGRGSHEQYF. The CDR3 DNA is TGTGCCATCAGTGAGGGCAGGGGGAGCCACGAGCAGTACTTC. This chain connects TRBV10-3 to TRBJ2-7; 7 bases are shared with TRBD1. The length of the CDR3 is 14 residues. The ends lost 2 bases at V and 5 bases at J; junction bases unmatched: 6. Germline lookup yields CDR1 ENHRY and CDR2 SYGVKD.

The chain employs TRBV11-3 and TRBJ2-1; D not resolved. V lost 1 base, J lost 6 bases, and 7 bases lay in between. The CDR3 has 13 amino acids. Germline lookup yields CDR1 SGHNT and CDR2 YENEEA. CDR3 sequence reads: CASSLARSNEQFF. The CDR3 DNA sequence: TGTGCCAGCAGCTTAGCGCGGTCCAATGAGCAGTTCTTC.

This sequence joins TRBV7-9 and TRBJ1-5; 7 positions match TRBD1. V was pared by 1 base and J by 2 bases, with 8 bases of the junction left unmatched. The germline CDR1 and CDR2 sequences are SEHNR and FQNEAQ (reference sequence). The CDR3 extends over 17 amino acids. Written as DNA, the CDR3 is TGTGCCAGCAGCTTAGGACAAGGGGGCTCGGGCAATCAGCCCCAGCATTTT. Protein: CASSLGQGGSGNQPQHF.

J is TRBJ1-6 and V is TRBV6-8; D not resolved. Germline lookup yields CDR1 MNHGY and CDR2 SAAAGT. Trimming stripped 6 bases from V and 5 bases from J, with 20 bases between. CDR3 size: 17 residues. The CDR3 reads CASSHPGGGWDNSPLHF. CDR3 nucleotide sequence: TGTGCCAGCAGCCACCCGGGAGGAGGGTGGGATAATTCACCCCTCCACTTT.

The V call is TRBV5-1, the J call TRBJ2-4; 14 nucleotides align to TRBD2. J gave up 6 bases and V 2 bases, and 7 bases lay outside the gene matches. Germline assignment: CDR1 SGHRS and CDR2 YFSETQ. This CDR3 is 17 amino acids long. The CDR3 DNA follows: TGCGCCAGCAGCTTAGGACTAGCGGGAGGTGAGGGAAACATTCAGTACTTC. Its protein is CASSLGLAGGEGNIQYF. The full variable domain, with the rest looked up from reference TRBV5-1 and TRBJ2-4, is KAGVTQTPRYLIKTRGQQVTLSCSPISGHRSVSWYQQTPGQGLQFLFEYFSETQRNKGNFPGRFSGRQFSNSRSEMNVSTLELGDSALYLCASSLGLAGGEGNIQYFGAGTRLSVL.

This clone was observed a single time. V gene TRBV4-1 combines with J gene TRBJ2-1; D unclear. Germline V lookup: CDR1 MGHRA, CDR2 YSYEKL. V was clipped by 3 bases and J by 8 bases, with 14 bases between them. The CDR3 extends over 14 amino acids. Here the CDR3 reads CASSQLEINDEQFF. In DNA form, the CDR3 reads TGCGCCAGCAGCCAGTTGGAGATCAACGATGAGCAGTTCTTC.

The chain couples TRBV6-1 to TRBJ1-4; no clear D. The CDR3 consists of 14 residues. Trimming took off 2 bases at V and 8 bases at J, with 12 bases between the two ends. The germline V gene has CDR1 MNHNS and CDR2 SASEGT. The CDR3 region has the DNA TGTGCCAGCAGTGAATCGGCAGGTCGGGAAAAACTGTTTTTT. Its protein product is CASSESAGREKLFF.

The CDR3 DNA reads TGTGCCAGCTCACGATGGACAGGGGGTTCCAATGAGCAGTTCTTC. Encoded protein: CASSRWTGGSNEQFF. The chain recombines TRBV18 with TRBJ2-1, with 10 bases fitting TRBD1. The CDR3 has 15 residues. The V segment lost 4 bases and the J segment 6 bases; nucleotides outside the gene matches: 6. Germline V gene sequence: CDR1 KGHSH, CDR2 LQKENI.

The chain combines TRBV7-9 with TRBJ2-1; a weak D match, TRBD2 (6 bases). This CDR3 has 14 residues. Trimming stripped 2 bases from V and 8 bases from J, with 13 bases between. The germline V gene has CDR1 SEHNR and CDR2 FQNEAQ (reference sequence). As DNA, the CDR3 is TGTGCCAGCAGCTTACGGCTCGGGGGACATGAGCAGTTCTTC. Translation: CASSLRLGGHEQFF.

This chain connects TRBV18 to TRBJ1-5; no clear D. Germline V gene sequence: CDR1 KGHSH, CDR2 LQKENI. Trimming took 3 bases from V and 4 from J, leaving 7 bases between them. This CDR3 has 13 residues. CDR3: CASSPGQNQPQHF. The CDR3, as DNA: TGTGCCAGCTCACCTGGCCAAAATCAGCCCCAGCATTTT.

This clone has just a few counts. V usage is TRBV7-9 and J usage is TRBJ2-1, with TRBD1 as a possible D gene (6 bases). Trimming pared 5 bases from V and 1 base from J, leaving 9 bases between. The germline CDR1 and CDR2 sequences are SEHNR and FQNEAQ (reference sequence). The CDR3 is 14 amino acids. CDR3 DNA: TGTGCCAGCAGCCCACAGGGTTCCTACAATGAGCAGTTCTTC. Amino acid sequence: CASSPQGSYNEQFF.

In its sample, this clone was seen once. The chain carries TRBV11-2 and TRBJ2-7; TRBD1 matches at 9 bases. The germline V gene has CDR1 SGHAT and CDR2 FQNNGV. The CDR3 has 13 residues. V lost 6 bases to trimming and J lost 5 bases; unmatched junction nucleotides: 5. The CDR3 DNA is TGTGCCAGCAGGCAGGGACAGGGCCACGAGCAGTACTTC. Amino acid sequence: CASRQGQGHEQYF.

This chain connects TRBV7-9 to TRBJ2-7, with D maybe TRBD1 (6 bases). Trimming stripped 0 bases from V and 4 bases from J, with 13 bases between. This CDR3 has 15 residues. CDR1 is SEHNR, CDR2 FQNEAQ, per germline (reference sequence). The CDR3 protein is CASSLAAGARYEQYF. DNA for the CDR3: TGTGCCAGCAGCTTAGCGGCAGGGGCGAGATACGAGCAGTACTTC.

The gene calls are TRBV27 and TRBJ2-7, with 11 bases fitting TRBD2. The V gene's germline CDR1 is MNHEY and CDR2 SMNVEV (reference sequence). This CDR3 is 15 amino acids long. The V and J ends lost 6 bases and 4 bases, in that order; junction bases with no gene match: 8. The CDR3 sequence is CASRKTGTSGYEQYF. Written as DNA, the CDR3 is TGTGCCAGCAGGAAGACCGGGACTAGCGGTTACGAGCAGTACTTC.

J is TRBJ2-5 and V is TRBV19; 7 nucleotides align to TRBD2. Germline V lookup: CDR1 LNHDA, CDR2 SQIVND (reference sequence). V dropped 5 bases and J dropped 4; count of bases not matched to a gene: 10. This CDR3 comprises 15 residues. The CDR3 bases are TGTGCCAGTAGTCTGGGGGAGGGCCGGGGAGAGACCCAGTACTTC. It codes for CASSLGEGRGETQYF.

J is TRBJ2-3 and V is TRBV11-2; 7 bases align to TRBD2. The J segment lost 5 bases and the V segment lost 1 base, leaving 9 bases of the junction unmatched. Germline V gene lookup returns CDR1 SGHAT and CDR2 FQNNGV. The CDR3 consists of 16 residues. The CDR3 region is CASSLVIRGSGDTQYF. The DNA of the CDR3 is TGTGCCAGCAGCTTAGTTATTCGCGGGAGTGGAGATACGCAGTATTTT.